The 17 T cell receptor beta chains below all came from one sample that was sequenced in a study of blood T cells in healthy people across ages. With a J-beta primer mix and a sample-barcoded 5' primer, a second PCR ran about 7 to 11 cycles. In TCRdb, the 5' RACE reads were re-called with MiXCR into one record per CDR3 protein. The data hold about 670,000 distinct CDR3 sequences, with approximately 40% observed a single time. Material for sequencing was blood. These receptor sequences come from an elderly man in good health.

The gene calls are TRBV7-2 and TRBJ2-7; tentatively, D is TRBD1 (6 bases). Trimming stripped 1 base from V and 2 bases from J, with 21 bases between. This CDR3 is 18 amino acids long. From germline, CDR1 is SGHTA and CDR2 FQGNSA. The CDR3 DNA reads TGTGCCAGCAGCTTAGGCCCCGTACAGGGAATAGCCGCCTACGAGCAGTACTTC. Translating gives CASSLGPVQGIAAYEQYF.

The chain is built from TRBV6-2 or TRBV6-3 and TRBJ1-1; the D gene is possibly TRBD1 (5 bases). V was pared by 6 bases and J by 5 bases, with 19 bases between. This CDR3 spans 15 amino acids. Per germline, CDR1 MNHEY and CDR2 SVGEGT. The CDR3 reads CASSEPGGVETEAFF. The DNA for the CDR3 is TGTGCCAGCAGCGAGCCCGGGGGAGTTGAGACTGAAGCTTTCTTT.

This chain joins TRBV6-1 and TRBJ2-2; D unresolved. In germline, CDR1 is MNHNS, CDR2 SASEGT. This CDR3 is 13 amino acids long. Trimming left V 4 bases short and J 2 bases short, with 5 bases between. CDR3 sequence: CASSALNTGELFF. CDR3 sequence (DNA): TGTGCCAGCAGTGCCTTAAACACCGGGGAGCTGTTTTTT.

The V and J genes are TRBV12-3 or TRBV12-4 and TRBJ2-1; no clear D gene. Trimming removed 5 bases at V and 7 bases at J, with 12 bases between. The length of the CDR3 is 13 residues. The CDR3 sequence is CASSQDWSNEQFF. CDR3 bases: TGTGCCAGCAGTCAGGATTGGTCTAATGAGCAGTTCTTC.

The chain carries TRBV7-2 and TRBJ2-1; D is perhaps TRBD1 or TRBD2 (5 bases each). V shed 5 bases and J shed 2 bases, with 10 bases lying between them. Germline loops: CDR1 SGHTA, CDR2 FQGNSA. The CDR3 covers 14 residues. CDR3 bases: TGTGCCAGCAGCCCCGGGGACGCCTACAATGAGCAGTTCTTC. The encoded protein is CASSPGDAYNEQFF. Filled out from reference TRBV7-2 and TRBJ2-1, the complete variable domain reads GAGVSQSPSNKVTEKGKDVELRCDPISGHTALYWYRQSLGQGLEFLIYFQGNSAPDKSGLPSDRFSAERTGGSVSTLTIQRTQQEDSAVYLCASSPGDAYNEQFFGPGTRLTVL.

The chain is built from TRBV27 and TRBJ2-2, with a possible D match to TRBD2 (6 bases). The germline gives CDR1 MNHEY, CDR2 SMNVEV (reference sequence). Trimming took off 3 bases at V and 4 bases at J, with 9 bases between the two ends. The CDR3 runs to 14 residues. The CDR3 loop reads CASSFGGTTGELFF. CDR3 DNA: TGTGCCAGCAGTTTCGGAGGGACCACCGGGGAGCTGTTTTTT.

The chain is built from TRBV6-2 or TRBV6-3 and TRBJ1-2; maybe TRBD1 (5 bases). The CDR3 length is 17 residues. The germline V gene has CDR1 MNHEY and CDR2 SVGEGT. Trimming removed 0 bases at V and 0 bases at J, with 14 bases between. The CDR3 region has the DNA TGTGCCAGCAGTTACTCTTTAACAGGACCCGCTAACTATGGCTACACCTTC. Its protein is CASSYSLTGPANYGYTF.

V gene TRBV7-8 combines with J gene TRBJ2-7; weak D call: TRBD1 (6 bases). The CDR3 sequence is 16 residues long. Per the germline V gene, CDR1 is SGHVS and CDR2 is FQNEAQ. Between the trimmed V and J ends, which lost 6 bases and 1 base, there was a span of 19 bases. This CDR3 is CASRYTGTRSSYEQYF. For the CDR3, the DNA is TGTGCCAGCAGATATACCGGGACAAGAAGTTCCTACGAGCAGTACTTC. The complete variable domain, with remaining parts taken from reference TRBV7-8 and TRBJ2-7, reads GAGVSQSPRYKVAKRGQDVALRCDPISGHVSLFWYQQALGQGPEFLTYFQNEAQLDKSGLPSDRFFAERPEGSVSTLKIQRTQQEDSAVYLCASRYTGTRSSYEQYFGPGTRLTVT.

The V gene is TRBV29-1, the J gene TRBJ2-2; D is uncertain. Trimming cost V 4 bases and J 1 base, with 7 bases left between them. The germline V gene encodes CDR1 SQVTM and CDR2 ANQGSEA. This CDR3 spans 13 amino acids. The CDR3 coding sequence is TGCAGCGTTGCCCTCCTGAACACCGGGGAGCTGTTTTTT. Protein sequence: CSVALLNTGELFF.

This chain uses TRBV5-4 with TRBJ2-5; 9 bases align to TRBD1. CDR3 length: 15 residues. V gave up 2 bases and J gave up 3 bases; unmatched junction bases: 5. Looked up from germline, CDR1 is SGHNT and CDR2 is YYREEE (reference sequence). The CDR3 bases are TGTGCCAGCAGCTTTCCCAGGACAGGGGAAGAGACCCAGTACTTC. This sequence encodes CASSFPRTGEETQYF. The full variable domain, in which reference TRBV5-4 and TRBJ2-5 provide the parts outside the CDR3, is ETGVTQSPTHLIKTRGQQVTLRCSSQSGHNTVSWYQQALGQGPQFIFQYYREEENGRGNFPPRFSGLQFPNYSSELNVNALELDDSALYLCASSFPRTGEETQYFGPGTRLLVL.

The CDR3 loop is CASSLNGGGSNQPQHF. The CDR3 DNA reads as TGTGCCAGCAGTTTAAACGGGGGGGGAAGCAATCAGCCCCAGCATTTT. The chain is built from TRBV28 and TRBJ1-5; maybe TRBD1 (5 bases). Germline loops: CDR1 MDHEN, CDR2 SYDVKM. CDR3 length equals 16 residues. Trimming removed 2 bases from V and 1 base from J, with 12 bases in between.

CDR3 residues: CSARQAGTGDSPLHF. The CDR3 nucleotides are TGCAGTGCTAGACAAGCCGGGACTGGGGATTCACCCCTCCACTTT. The V call is TRBV20-1, the J call TRBJ1-6; maybe TRBD1 (5 bases). V lost 2 bases and J 8 bases, leaving 16 bases between the germline ends. The germline gives CDR1 DFQATT, CDR2 SNEGSKA (reference sequence). The CDR3 has 15 amino acids.

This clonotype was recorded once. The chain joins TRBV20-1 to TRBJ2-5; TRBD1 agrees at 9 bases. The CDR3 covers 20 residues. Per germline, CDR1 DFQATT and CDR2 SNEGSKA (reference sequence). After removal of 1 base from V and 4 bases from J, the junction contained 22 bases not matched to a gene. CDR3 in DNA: TGCAGTGCTAGAGCCAAAGGCCGGGACAGGGTCTCTCTTCCCGGAGAGACCCAGTACTTC. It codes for CSARAKGRDRVSLPGETQYF.

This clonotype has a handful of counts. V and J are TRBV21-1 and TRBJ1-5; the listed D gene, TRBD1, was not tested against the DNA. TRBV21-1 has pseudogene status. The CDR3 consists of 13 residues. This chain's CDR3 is CAGYRGRRQPQHF. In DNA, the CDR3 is TGTGCCGGATACAGGGGTAGAAGGCAGCCCCAGCATTTT.

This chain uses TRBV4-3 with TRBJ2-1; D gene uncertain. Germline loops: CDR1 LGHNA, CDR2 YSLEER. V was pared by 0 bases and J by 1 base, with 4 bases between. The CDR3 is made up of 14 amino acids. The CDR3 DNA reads TGCGCCAGCAGCCAAGAATTATCCTACAATGAGCAGTTCTTC. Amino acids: CASSQELSYNEQFF.

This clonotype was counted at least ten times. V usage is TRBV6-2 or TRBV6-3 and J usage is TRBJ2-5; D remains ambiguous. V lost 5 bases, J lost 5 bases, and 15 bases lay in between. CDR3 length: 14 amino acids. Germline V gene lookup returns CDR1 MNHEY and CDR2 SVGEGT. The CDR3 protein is CASSPLPKGETQYF. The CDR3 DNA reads TGTGCCAGCAGTCCCCTCCCAAAGGGTGAGACCCAGTACTTC.

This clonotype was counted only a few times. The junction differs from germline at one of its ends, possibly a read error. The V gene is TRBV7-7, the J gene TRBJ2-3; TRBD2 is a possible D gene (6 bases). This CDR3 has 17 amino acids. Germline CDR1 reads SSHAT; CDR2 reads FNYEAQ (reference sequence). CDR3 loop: CASSLASVAASTDTQYF. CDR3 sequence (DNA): TGTGCTAGCAGCTTAGCAAGCGTAGCGGCTTCAACAGATACGCAGTATTTT.